A selection of T cell receptor beta chains follows, all from one sample in a study of early T cells in non-severe SARS-CoV-2 infection. Each CDR3 protein is one row after TCRdb ran MiXCR on the 5' RACE reads. The sample has roughly 40,000 distinct CDR3 sequences; 12% are singletons. The sequencing sample was made of whole blood. The receptors stem from an adult who was a healthcare worker with PCR-confirmed SARS-CoV-2 infection or an uninfected control (not recorded which). Each CDR3 is given with its conserved first and last residue. The D gene is left open where the match is weak.

j_call d_call v_call cdr3_aa
TRBJ2-7 - TRBV4-3 CASSRKESDEQYF
TRBJ2-4 TRBD1 TRBV20-1 CSATGQGVFRTKNIQYF
TRBJ2-1 TRBD2 TRBV11-2 CASSRTSALNYNEQFF
TRBJ1-4 TRBD1 TRBV18 CASSPVQGNEKLFF
TRBJ2-5 - TRBV6-2/TRBV6-3 CASSITPRGETQYF
TRBJ2-3 - TRBV3-1 CASSIRGPDTQYF
TRBJ2-7 TRBD2 TRBV5-1 CASSSSGSQSEQYF
TRBJ2-1 - TRBV20-1 CSAGGPGNEQFF
TRBJ2-5 - TRBV11-2 CASSLNRETQYF
TRBJ2-3 TRBD1 TRBV7-2 CASSLTGQASTDTQYF
TRBJ2-7 - TRBV4-1 CASSLGDTYEQYF
TRBJ2-3 - TRBV29-1 CSVGVLQTDTQYF
TRBJ1-1 TRBD1 TRBV6-6 CASSYGTGLNTEAFF
TRBJ2-3 TRBD2 TRBV28 CASRPRLAGYSDTQYF
TRBJ2-2 - TRBV5-1 CASGRVPNTGELFF
TRBJ1-3 - TRBV6-6 CASNPSRGRGIPGNTIYF
TRBJ2-2 TRBD2 TRBV6-6 CVIIAGGQNGELFF
TRBJ2-2 TRBD2 TRBV10-1 CASSPRGLARMVSSGELFF
TRBJ2-1 - TRBV2 CASCEGFPYNEQFF
TRBJ2-1 TRBD2 TRBV10-1 CASSESIGRAYNEQFF
TRBJ2-7 TRBD2 TRBV7-9 CASSSLAGGPREQYF
TRBJ1-4 - TRBV28 CASSLWGPGELFF
TRBJ1-6 TRBD1 TRBV7-3 CASSRAGTGDSPLHF
TRBJ1-1 TRBD1 TRBV2 CATQGGMNTEAFF
TRBJ2-3 TRBD2 TRBV7-2 CASERGTSGRVDTQYF
TRBJ1-6 - TRBV30 CAWRPPPGFDSPLHF
TRBJ2-3 - TRBV9 CASTVGSTDTQYF
TRBJ1-4 TRBD1 TRBV5-4 CASSSKTGTGVNEKLFF
TRBJ2-7 TRBD1 TRBV10-3 CAIRSTQGAHEQYF
TRBJ1-2 - TRBV29-1 CSVSLGEGDGYTF
TRBJ1-2 - TRBV5-8 CASSLGDFNYGYTF
TRBJ2-5 - TRBV5-8 CASRAWGGEAAIQETQYF
TRBJ2-3 - TRBV29-1 CSVASGEASSTDTQYF
TRBJ1-2 TRBD1 TRBV5-4 CASSLRDRDGYTF
TRBJ2-3 - TRBV6-2/TRBV6-3 CASSSQGLASDTQYF
TRBJ2-1 TRBD1 TRBV7-2 CASSYQTGKQFF
TRBJ2-5 - TRBV20-1 CSARDRDGTQYF